The 26 T cell receptor beta chains below come from one sample, sequenced in a study of cytomegalovirus exposure and HLA in healthy donors. Primers: 60 Vbeta forward and 13 Jbeta reverse. The assay was immunoSEQ multiplex PCR, and TCRdb's table has in-frame clones only and misses some. The profile shows about 150,000 clones, approximately 80% of them singletons. Sequenced input: PBMCs. The receptor set was obtained from a man aged 25-45 years in good health and CMV-seropositive.

The rearrangement joins TRBV28 to TRBJ2-3, with a possible D match to TRBD2 (5 bases). The CDR3 length is 14 residues. V lost 4 bases, J lost 5 bases, and 13 bases lay in between. Germline V gene data show CDR1 as MDHEN and CDR2 as SYDVKM. CDR3 nucleotide sequence: TGTGCCAGCAGTTGGGCCGGGATCCAAGATACGCAGTATTTT. It encodes CASSWAGIQDTQYF.

The V gene is TRBV19, the J gene TRBJ2-1; TRBD2 matches 10 bases. V lost 6 bases, J lost 6 bases, and 5 bases stayed unmatched. The V gene's germline CDR1 is LNHDA and CDR2 SQIVND (reference sequence). The CDR3 extends over 14 amino acids. The CDR3 DNA reads as TGTGCCAGTAGCCTATCTAGCGGGAGCAATGAGCAGTTCTTC. It encodes CASSLSSGSNEQFF.

This clone has more than one count but fewer than ten. Other DNA variants within this sample encode the same CDR3. The J gene is TRBJ2-1, the V gene TRBV9; 8 bases align to TRBD2. Looked up from germline, CDR1 is SGDLS and CDR2 is YYNGEE. The J segment lost 2 bases and the V segment lost 0 bases, leaving 4 bases of the junction unmatched. The CDR3 consists of 16 residues. The CDR3 DNA reads TGTGCCAGCAGCGTAGAAGCGGGAGTGACCTACAATGAGCAGTTCTTC. Its translation is CASSVEAGVTYNEQFF.

The chain uses TRBV27 and TRBJ1-2, with 8 nucleotides matching TRBD1. Germline V gene sequence: CDR1 MNHEY, CDR2 SMNVEV (reference sequence). The CDR3 is made up of 15 amino acids. Losses at the gene ends were 5 bases for V and 4 bases for J; bases not matched to a gene: 9. The CDR3 DNA sequence: TGTGCCAGCAGTCTGAACCAGGGGGCGCTCTATGGCTACACCTTC. Translation gives CASSLNQGALYGYTF.

The V gene is TRBV5-4, the J gene TRBJ2-3; 9 bases align to TRBD2. Germline V gives CDR1 SGHNT, CDR2 YYREEE (reference sequence). This CDR3 comprises 15 residues. V lost 4 bases, J lost 1 base, and 4 bases stayed unmatched. The CDR3 region has the DNA TGTGCCAGCAGCCCCAGACTAGCGGGCACAGATACGCAGTATTTT. It specifies CASSPRLAGTDTQYF.

The chain combines TRBV10-1 with TRBJ2-1; D is ambiguous. CDR1 and CDR2 from the germline V gene are WNHNN and SYGVQD (reference sequence). This CDR3 spans 14 amino acids. V was pared by 2 bases and J by 7 bases, with 12 bases between. As DNA, the CDR3 is TGCGCCAGCAGTGAGGCTGCCCCGGAGAATGAGCAGTTCTTC. Amino acid sequence: CASSEAAPENEQFF.

The V call is TRBV27, the J call TRBJ2-1; weak D call: TRBD2 (6 bases). In germline, CDR1 is MNHEY, CDR2 SMNVEV (reference sequence). CDR3 length equals 13 residues. With 2 bases removed from V and 8 bases from J, the gap between germline ends came to 10 bases. The CDR3 here is CASSLGGADEQFF. DNA for the CDR3: TGTGCCAGCAGTTTAGGAGGGGCCGATGAGCAGTTCTTC.

The CDR3 DNA reads as TGTGCCAGCAGCTTGGGACAGGATTTCCAGCCCCAGCATTTT. Protein sequence: CASSLGQDFQPQHF. V and J are TRBV7-2 and TRBJ1-5; 8 positions agree with TRBD1. This CDR3 spans 14 amino acids. The ends lost 3 bases at V and 7 bases at J; junction bases unmatched: 5. Germline V gene sequence: CDR1 SGHTA, CDR2 FQGNSA. The whole variable domain, filled in from reference TRBV7-2 and TRBJ1-5, reads GAGVSQSPSNKVTEKGKDVELRCDPISGHTALYWYRQSLGQGLEFLIYFQGNSAPDKSGLPSDRFSAERTGGSVSTLTIQRTQQEDSAVYLCASSLGQDFQPQHFGDGTRLSIL.

The sample holds one count of this clone. The chain employs TRBV7-2 and TRBJ2-2; the match to TRBD2 covers 7 bases. V was pared by 8 bases and J by 6 bases, with 15 bases of the junction left unmatched. The CDR3 extends over 16 amino acids. Germline V gives CDR1 SGHTA, CDR2 FQGNSA. CDR3 DNA: TGTGCCAGCCCCCTATCGGGCGGGAGTCGAGCCGGGGAGCTGTTTTTT. This gives the protein CASPLSGGSRAGELFF.

The V gene is TRBV7-8, the J gene TRBJ2-5; D gene ambiguous. The DNA end lines up better with TRBJ2-7; the J call may be wrong. The germline V gene encodes CDR1 SGHVS and CDR2 FQNEAQ. The CDR3 spans 11 residues. The CDR3 loop is CASSLDYEQYF. The CDR3 DNA follows: TGTGCCAGCAGCTTGGACTACGAGCAGTACTTC.

J is TRBJ2-1 and V is TRBV5-1; 9 bases agree with TRBD1. There are 18 residues in the CDR3. Per germline, CDR1 SGHRS and CDR2 YFSETQ. Germline trimming cut 1 base from V and 5 bases from J; bases unmatched to any gene: 13. The CDR3 loop is CASSLWGQETGGDNEQFF. CDR3 bases: TGCGCCAGCAGCTTGTGGGGGCAAGAGACAGGGGGGGACAATGAGCAGTTCTTC.

The chain couples TRBV15 to TRBJ1-1; D perhaps matches TRBD1 (5 bases). Germline-derived CDR1 and CDR2 are LNHNV and YYDKDF (reference sequence). The CDR3 has 19 residues. Trimming cost V 1 base and J 2 bases, with 23 bases left between them. The CDR3 nucleotides are TGTGCCACCAGCAGAGGGGGGGGGTTGGGAAGGGGCCATAACACTGAAGCTTTCTTT. Amino acid sequence: CATSRGGGLGRGHNTEAFF.

The chain couples TRBV11-2 to TRBJ1-2; D possibly corresponds to TRBD1 (5 bases). V was shortened by 1 base and J by 3 bases, with 21 bases between the two germline ends. Germline V gene lookup returns CDR1 SGHAT and CDR2 FQNNGV. This CDR3 has 18 residues. The CDR3: CASSLGRYGAAGDYGYTF. As DNA, the CDR3 is TGTGCCAGCAGCTTAGGGCGTTACGGGGCAGCGGGTGACTATGGCTACACCTTC.

This chain connects TRBV6-5 to TRBJ2-3; 8 bases match TRBD2. CDR3 length: 16 residues. Germline CDR1 reads MNHEY; CDR2 reads SVGAGI. V gave up 0 bases and J gave up 2 bases; unmatched junction bases: 4. The CDR3 spells CASSYSLAGNTDTQYF. The CDR3 nucleotides read TGTGCCAGCAGTTACTCTCTAGCGGGTAACACAGATACGCAGTATTTT.

This clone has only a few counts. The chain uses TRBV5-1 and TRBJ2-5; 8 bases map to TRBD1. V lost 4 bases to trimming and J lost 5 bases; unmatched junction nucleotides: 7. Germline V gene data show CDR1 as SGHRS and CDR2 as YFSETQ. This CDR3 region has 14 residues. The CDR3: CASSPGQGFETQYF. DNA of the CDR3: TGCGCCAGCAGCCCAGGACAGGGATTCGAGACCCAGTACTTC.

With regard to this clone: This same CDR3 is encoded by further DNA sequences in the sample. The chain couples TRBV7-9 to TRBJ2-7, with 7 bases lining up with TRBD2. This CDR3 has 14 residues. CDR1 is SEHNR and CDR2 is FQNEAQ in the germline V gene (reference sequence). The junction had 4 bases not matched to a gene; V was cut back by 5 bases and J by 0 bases. The CDR3 region is CASSLSGYSYEQYF. CDR3 sequence (DNA): TGTGCCAGCAGCCTTAGCGGGTACTCCTACGAGCAGTACTTC.

The genes are TRBV15 and TRBJ1-2; 7 bases agree with TRBD1. Germline trimming cut 3 bases from V and 3 bases from J; bases unmatched to any gene: 13. The CDR3 loop spans 17 amino acids. Per germline, CDR1 LNHNV and CDR2 YYDKDF (reference sequence). As DNA, the CDR3 is TGTGCCACCAGCAGGGACATGGAACAGGGGTGGGACTATGGCTACACCTTC. The encoded protein is CATSRDMEQGWDYGYTF.

J is TRBJ2-1 and V is TRBV7-9; TRBD1 is a possible D gene (6 bases). The CDR3 totals 14 residues. Germline V CDR1 and CDR2: SEHNR, FQNEAQ (reference sequence). V gave up 6 bases and J gave up 5 bases, with 14 bases separating them. Here the CDR3 DNA reads TGTGCCAGCAGATTCCGGGACATCAACAATGAGCAGTTCTTC. This sequence encodes CASRFRDINNEQFF. Variable domain in full (rest from reference TRBV7-9 and TRBJ2-1): DTGVSQNPRHKITKRGQNVTFRCDPISEHNRLYWYRQTLGQGPEFLTYFQNEAQLEKSRLLSDRFSAERPKGSFSTLEIQRTEQGDSAMYLCASRFRDINNEQFFGPGTRLTVL.

J is TRBJ1-4 and V is TRBV18, with D unclear. Trimming removed 5 bases at V and 0 bases at J, with 13 bases between. The CDR3 runs 16 residues. The germline CDR1 and CDR2 sequences are KGHSH and LQKENI. The chain's CDR3 is CASSWAGKATNEKLFF. CDR3 bases: TGTGCCAGCTCATGGGCGGGAAAGGCAACTAATGAAAAACTGTTTTTT.

The chain is built from TRBV27 and TRBJ2-5; no clear D gene. CDR1 and CDR2 (germline): MNHEY, SMNVEV (reference sequence). V gave up 2 bases and J gave up 1 base, with 8 bases separating them. The CDR3 spans 14 residues. The CDR3 sequence: CASSLTRLQETQYF. DNA for the CDR3: TGTGCCAGCAGTTTAACGCGACTCCAAGAGACCCAGTACTTC.

V is TRBV28 and J is TRBJ2-7; perhaps TRBD2 as D (6 bases). The CDR3 is 13 residues long. With 3 bases removed from V and 5 bases from J, the gap between germline ends came to 11 bases. Germline assignment: CDR1 MDHEN and CDR2 SYDVKM. CDR3 in amino acids: CASSFRPGDEQYF. The CDR3 nucleotides read TGTGCCAGCAGTTTCAGGCCGGGAGACGAGCAGTACTTC.

The chain combines TRBV6-5 with TRBJ1-5, with D unclear. V lost 5 bases to trimming and J lost 6 bases, with 14 bases between them. The CDR3 length is 14 residues. Germline V gene sequence: CDR1 MNHEY, CDR2 SVGAGI. The CDR3 here is CASSLSESFQPQHF. The CDR3 nucleotides read TGTGCCAGCAGTCTCTCCGAGAGTTTTCAGCCCCAGCATTTT.

Remarks on this clone: A read error may produce the germline difference seen at one junction end. The V and J genes are TRBV7-9 and TRBJ1-2; TRBD1 is a possible D gene (5 bases). The CDR3 is 15 residues long. The germline V gene has CDR1 SEHNR and CDR2 FQNEAQ (reference sequence). This CDR3 is CSSSLGAGLNYGYTF. Here the CDR3 DNA reads TGTTCCAGCAGCTTAGGTGCAGGGCTTAACTATGGCTACACCTTC.

The chain uses TRBV28 and TRBJ2-7; the match to TRBD1 covers 8 bases. The CDR3 has 13 residues. J lost 1 base, V lost 6 bases, and 2 bases had no gene match. Germline V gene lookup returns CDR1 MDHEN and CDR2 SYDVKM. CDR3 sequence (DNA): TGTGCCAGCAGACGACAGGGGTCCTACGAGCAGTACTTC. It encodes CASRRQGSYEQYF.

The chain carries TRBV5-5 and TRBJ1-1; the D gene is possibly TRBD1 (6 bases). The CDR3 has 15 amino acids. Germline V gives CDR1 SGHKS, CDR2 YYEKEE (reference sequence). V was pared by 2 bases and J by 6 bases, with 17 bases between. CDR3 residues: CASSFPSTGPAEAFF. The CDR3 bases are TGTGCCAGCAGCTTCCCCTCAACAGGGCCGGCTGAAGCTTTCTTT.

This clone was seen just once. Relative to the germline gene, one junction end is altered; a read error may explain this. The chain couples TRBV5-1 to TRBJ2-7; the match to TRBD2 covers 9 bases. The length of the CDR3 is 16 residues. The germline CDR1 and CDR2 sequences are SGHRS and YFSETQ. The CDR3 region has the DNA TGCGCCAGCGGCTTGGCTGCCGGGACTAGCAGCTACGAGCAGTACTTC. It encodes CASGLAAGTSSYEQYF.